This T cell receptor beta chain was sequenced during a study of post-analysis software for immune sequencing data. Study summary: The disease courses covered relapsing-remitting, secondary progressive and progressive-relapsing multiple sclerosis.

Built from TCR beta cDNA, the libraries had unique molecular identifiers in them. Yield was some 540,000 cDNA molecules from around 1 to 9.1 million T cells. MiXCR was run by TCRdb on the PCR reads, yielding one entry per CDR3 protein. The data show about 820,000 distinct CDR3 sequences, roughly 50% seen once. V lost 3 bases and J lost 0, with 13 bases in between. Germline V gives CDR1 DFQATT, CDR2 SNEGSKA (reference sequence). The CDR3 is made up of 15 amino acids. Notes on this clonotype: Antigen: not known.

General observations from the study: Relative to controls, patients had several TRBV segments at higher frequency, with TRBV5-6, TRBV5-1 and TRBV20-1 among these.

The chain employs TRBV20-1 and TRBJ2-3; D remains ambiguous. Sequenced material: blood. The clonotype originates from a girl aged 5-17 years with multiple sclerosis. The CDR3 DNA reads TGCAGTGCTAGTCCCCCAGCTACTAGCACAGATACGCAGTATTTT. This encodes CSASPPATSTDTQYF.